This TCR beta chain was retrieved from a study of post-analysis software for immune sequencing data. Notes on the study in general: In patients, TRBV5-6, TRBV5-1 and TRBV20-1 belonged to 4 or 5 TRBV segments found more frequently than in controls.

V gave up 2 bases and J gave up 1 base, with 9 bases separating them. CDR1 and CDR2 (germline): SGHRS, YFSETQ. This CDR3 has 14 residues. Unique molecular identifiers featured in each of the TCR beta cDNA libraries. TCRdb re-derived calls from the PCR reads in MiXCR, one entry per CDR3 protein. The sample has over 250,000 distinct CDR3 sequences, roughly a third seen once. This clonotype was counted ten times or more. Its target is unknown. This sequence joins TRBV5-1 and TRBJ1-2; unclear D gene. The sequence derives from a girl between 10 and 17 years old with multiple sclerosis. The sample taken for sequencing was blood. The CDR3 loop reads CASSLLTDNYGYTF. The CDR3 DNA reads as TGCGCCAGCAGCTTACTGACGGATAACTATGGCTACACCTTC.